These T cell receptor beta chains were read from a single sample in a study of PD-1 blockade in classical Hodgkin lymphoma. Produced via immunoSEQ multiplex PCR; TCRdb's table is partial and in-frame only. The table lists 15,000 to 20,000 clones, about four fifths of them singletons. Sequences were derived from peripheral blood mononuclear cells (PBMCs), sampled before the fourth cycle of nivolumab. The receptors derive from a human donor with classical Hodgkin lymphoma. CDR3s include the opening cysteine and the closing phenylalanine or tryptophan. A D gene is named only where the DNA matches it firmly. Size tells how often a clone was seen (once, few, many) or the class of an expanded clone, and some rows leave it out.

j_call,d_call,v_call,clone_size,cdr3_nt,cdr3_aa
TRBJ1-3,TRBD1,TRBV5-5,-,TGTGCCAGCAGCCAGGACAGGGCGCTACGCCTTGGAAACACCATATATTTT,CASSQDRALRLGNTIYF
TRBJ1-4,TRBD1,TRBV6-5,-,TGTGCCAGCAGTTACCGGACAGGGGGGTCGGAAAAACTGTTTTTT,CASSYRTGGSEKLFF
TRBJ1-6,-,TRBV4-3,-,TGCGCCAGCAGAGCGGACGGGACCAATTCACCCCTCCACTTT,CASRADGTNSPLHF
TRBJ1-2,-,TRBV4-1,-,TGCGCCAGCAGCCAAGATTCACAGGGCTCTAACTATGGCTACACCTTC,CASSQDSQGSNYGYTF
TRBJ2-7,-,TRBV6-5,-,TGTGCCAGCAGTTCCCCACCCGAGCAGTACTTC,CASSSPPEQYF
TRBJ2-7,-,TRBV11-2,-,TGTGCCAGCAGCTTAGTGGCTAGCGTGGGCTACGAGCAGTACTTC,CASSLVASVGYEQYF
TRBJ1-5,-,TRBV7-9,-,TGTGCCAGCAGCCAAGATGGCAATCAGCCCCAGCATTTT,CASSQDGNQPQHF
TRBJ1-5,-,TRBV4-1,-,TGCGCCAGCAGCCGAATAGGGAATCAGCCCCAGCATTTT,CASSRIGNQPQHF
TRBJ2-5,TRBD1,TRBV7-9,-,TGTGCCAGCAGCTTGGACAGGGGGGGGACCCAGTACTTC,CASSLDRGGTQYF
TRBJ2-2,-,TRBV5-1,-,TGCGCCAGCAGCTGGGACGGGGTCTCCGGGGAGCTGTTTTTT,CASSWDGVSGELFF
TRBJ2-2,TRBD1,TRBV18,-,TGTGCCAGCTCACTCCAGGGGGCCGGATCCGGGGAGCTGTTTTTT,CASSLQGAGSGELFF
TRBJ2-7,TRBD1,TRBV4-2,-,TGTGCCAGCGCTCCCGGGACAGGGCCCTACGAGCAGTACTTC,CASAPGTGPYEQYF
TRBJ2-3,-,TRBV5-1,-,TGCGCCAGCAGCCTCCAAGGGGGGGCAAGAGATACGCAGTATTTT,CASSLQGGARDTQYF
TRBJ2-3,-,TRBV27,-,TGTGCCAGCAGTTTCGCGGGGAAGACAGATACGCAGTATTTT,CASSFAGKTDTQYF
TRBJ2-7,-,TRBV6-6,-,TGTGCCAGCAGTTACTCAATGGGTTTGAGCTCCTACGAGCAGTACTTC,CASSYSMGLSSYEQYF
TRBJ1-4,-,TRBV5-1,-,TGCGCCAGCAGTGTAGGAACTAATGAAAAACTGTTTTTT,CASSVGTNEKLFF
TRBJ2-1,TRBD2,TRBV7-9,-,TGTGCCAGCAGCCGACCAGCGGGGGTGACGAATGAGCAGTTCTTC,CASSRPAGVTNEQFF
TRBJ1-6,TRBD1,TRBV6-5,few,TGTGCCAGCAGTTCCGGGGACAGGACAAATTCACCCCTCCACTTT,CASSSGDRTNSPLHF
TRBJ2-7,-,TRBV5-1,-,TGTGCCAGCAGCTTCTATGGGGGGGAGCAGTACTTC,CASSFYGGEQYF
TRBJ2-5,-,TRBV6-6,-,TGTGCCAGCAGTTACCCGGGGACAAAAGAGACCCAGTACTTC,CASSYPGTKETQYF
TRBJ2-7,-,TRBV6-5,-,TGTGCCAGCAGTTACTCGGACGACGGCTACGAGCAGTACTTC,CASSYSDDGYEQYF
TRBJ2-3,-,TRBV5-1,once,TGCGCCAGCAGCTCTCAGCCAAGGGATACGCAGTATTTT,CASSSQPRDTQYF
TRBJ2-7,TRBD2,TRBV5-5,few,TGTGCCAGCAGCTTAGCGGGGGGGCCGTTGGAGCAGTACTTC,CASSLAGGPLEQYF
TRBJ2-3,-,TRBV7-9,-,TGTGCCAGCAGCTTAGTAGGCGAAAGCACAGATACGCAGTATTTT,CASSLVGESTDTQYF
TRBJ2-1,TRBD2,TRBV5-5,-,TGTGCCAGCAGCTTGGGTAGCGGGGGCCCCTACAATGAGCAGTTCTTC,CASSLGSGGPYNEQFF
TRBJ2-5,TRBD1,TRBV7-8,-,TGTGCCAGCAGCCACTCCCCGTCAGGGGGAGAGACCCAGTACTTC,CASSHSPSGGETQYF
TRBJ2-7,TRBD1,TRBV6-1,few,TGTGCCAGCAGGGTGACAGGGGTGACCTCCTACGAGCAGTACTTC,CASRVTGVTSYEQYF
TRBJ1-6,-,TRBV7-8,-,TGTGCCAGCAGCTTATACGGGGAAAATTCACCCCTCCACTTT,CASSLYGENSPLHF
TRBJ1-3,-,TRBV5-6,-,TGTGCCAGCAGCTTAGGGACGGTCTCTGGAAACACCATATATTTT,CASSLGTVSGNTIYF
TRBJ2-2,TRBD1,TRBV19,-,TGTGCCAGTAGTATTGTTCCCACAGGGGGATCTACCGGGGAGCTGTTTTTT,CASSIVPTGGSTGELFF
TRBJ1-2,-,TRBV27,-,TGTGCCAGCAGCGTTCAGTTTAACTATGGCTACACCTTC,CASSVQFNYGYTF
TRBJ1-4,TRBD1,TRBV6-5,-,TGTGCCAGCAGTTACACAGGACAGGGTCAAGAAAAACTGTTTTTT,CASSYTGQGQEKLFF
TRBJ1-3,-,TRBV19,-,TGTGCCAGTAGTATAGGTCGGACAGCTGGAAACACCATATATTTT,CASSIGRTAGNTIYF
TRBJ2-2,-,TRBV5-1,-,TGCGCCAGCAGCTTGGCAGAGACCGGGGAGCTGTTTTTT,CASSLAETGELFF
TRBJ2-3,TRBD1,TRBV5-1,once,TGCGCCAGCAGCTCGGGACAGGGGAGTAAGTTGACGCAGTATTTT,CASSSGQGSKLTQYF
TRBJ2-1,TRBD2,TRBV7-8,few,TGTGCCAGCAGCAAAAGCGGGGGGGGATACAATGAGCAGTTCTTC,CASSKSGGGYNEQFF
TRBJ2-2,TRBD1,TRBV4-3,-,TGCGCCAGCAGCCAAGGACAGGGGGCCACCGGGGAGCTGTTTTTT,CASSQGQGATGELFF